Reported below is one T cell receptor beta chain. The target antigen is unknown. This entry belongs to a study of shared clonotypes between healthy human individuals. Study-wide results and limits: The study found lower generation probabilities in non-shared clonotypes than in those shared by all four donors. Naive subsets generally exceeded memory subsets in estimated richness.

The CDR3 is 14 residues long. The V end lost 2 bases, the J end lost 4 bases, and 11 bases lay between the germline ends. Germline V gene sequence: CDR1 SGHVS, CDR2 FQNEAQ. Each subset's genomic DNA was shared equally among a number of immunoSEQ plates. Only in-frame clones appear in the TCRdb table, and some are missing; sequencing was by immunoSEQ multiplex PCR. The table includes about 2.4 million clones, just over 90% detected once. V is TRBV7-8 and J is TRBJ1-2; D is unresolved. What was sequenced was naive CD4+ T cells sorted from blood. Stated subset: CD45RA+ positively selected. The TCR was taken from a man younger than 35 in good health. The CDR3 nucleotides read TGTGCCAGCAGCTTAACCGACGGACCCTATGGCTACACCTTC. Translating it yields CASSLTDGPYGYTF.